These 8 T cell receptor beta chains came from one sample sequenced in a study of Ad26.COV2.S vaccination and SARS-CoV-2 variants. This table comes from immunoSEQ multiplex PCR, and its TCRdb copy is limited to in-frame clones, with some not included. Of roughly 250,000 clones listed, approximately 90% are singletons. Treatment: around 19 received Ad26.COV2.S at low or high dose, single or two shots; roughly 5 received placebo; per-sample allocation not given. Material that was analyzed had been drawn on day 63 after the first vaccine or placebo injection. The input for sequencing was peripheral blood, taken in a trial of Ad26.COV2.S vaccine versus placebo. All receptors come from a person between 18 and 65 years old who received the Ad26.COV2.S COVID-19 vaccine or a placebo.

The V gene is TRBV5-4, the J gene TRBJ2-2; TRBD2 agrees at 9 bases. There are 16 residues in the CDR3. The V and J ends lost 4 bases and 4 bases, in that order; junction bases with no gene match: 8. Germline lookup yields CDR1 SGHNT and CDR2 YYREEE (reference sequence). The CDR3 protein is CASSIAGGPGTGELFF. The CDR3 DNA sequence: TGTGCCAGCAGCATTGCGGGGGGGCCGGGCACCGGGGAGCTGTTTTTT.

Here the CDR3 DNA reads TGTGCCAGTAGTATAGCCCCCGTCACCTACAATGAGCAGTTCTTC. Translation: CASSIAPVTYNEQFF. The chain has TRBV19 and TRBJ2-1; D unclear. V was trimmed by 1 base and J by 2 bases, leaving 9 bases between them. The CDR3 spans 15 residues. CDR1 and CDR2 from the germline V gene are LNHDA and SQIVND (reference sequence).

V gene TRBV7-8 combines with J gene TRBJ2-5, with D unclear. In germline, CDR1 is SGHVS, CDR2 FQNEAQ. The V end lost 6 bases, the J end lost 6 bases, and 17 bases lay between the germline ends. The CDR3 spans 14 residues. The CDR3 loop reads CASRKRDPYQTQYF. For the CDR3, the DNA is TGTGCCAGCAGAAAAAGGGATCCATACCAGACCCAGTACTTC.

The V gene is TRBV7-2, the J gene TRBJ1-2; no clear D gene. The CDR3 extends over 12 amino acids. V was shortened by 6 bases and J by 8 bases, with 13 bases between the two germline ends. Per germline, CDR1 SGHTA and CDR2 FQGNSA. CDR3 nucleotide sequence: TGTGCCAGCAGTTTGCCCCGGGTGGGCTACACCTTC. Its protein is CASSLPRVGYTF.

The chain uses TRBV3-1 (or the pseudogene TRBV3-2) and TRBJ2-3; D is uncertain. The germline V gene has CDR1 LGHDT and CDR2 YNNKEL (reference sequence). Trimming shortened V by 8 bases and J by 4 bases, and 13 bases separated the two germline ends. CDR3 length: 13 residues. CDR3 in DNA: TGTGCCAGCGCCGGGCCGTTGGCAGATACGCAGTATTTT. Its protein product is CASAGPLADTQYF.

The chain uses TRBV7-2 and TRBJ1-2, with 9 positions matching TRBD1. Germline V gene data show CDR1 as SGHTA and CDR2 as FQGNSA. Unmatched junction bases numbered 12, after V lost 2 bases and J lost 8 bases. The CDR3 extends over 16 amino acids. The chain's CDR3 is CASSLTRDRVLGGYTF. The CDR3 nucleotides are TGTGCCAGCAGCTTAACACGGGACAGGGTGTTAGGGGGCTACACCTTC.

This clone was seen a few times. The J gene is TRBJ1-5, the V gene TRBV12-3 or TRBV12-4; D remains unclear. With 3 bases removed from V and 2 bases from J, the gap between germline ends came to 5 bases. The CDR3 is made up of 13 amino acids. CDR3 residues: CASSFTGNQPQHF. CDR3 coding DNA: TGTGCCAGCAGTTTCACGGGCAATCAGCCCCAGCATTTT.

The chain carries TRBV11-2 and TRBJ2-7, with 8 nucleotides matching TRBD2. Losses at the gene ends were 6 bases for V and 5 bases for J; bases not matched to a gene: 12. Germline values: CDR1 SGHAT, CDR2 FQNNGV. The CDR3 consists of 15 residues. CDR3 DNA: TGTGCCAGCAGTCCCGGGGGGGTACGTCTGCACGAGCAGTACGTC. It translates to CASSPGGVRLHEQYV.